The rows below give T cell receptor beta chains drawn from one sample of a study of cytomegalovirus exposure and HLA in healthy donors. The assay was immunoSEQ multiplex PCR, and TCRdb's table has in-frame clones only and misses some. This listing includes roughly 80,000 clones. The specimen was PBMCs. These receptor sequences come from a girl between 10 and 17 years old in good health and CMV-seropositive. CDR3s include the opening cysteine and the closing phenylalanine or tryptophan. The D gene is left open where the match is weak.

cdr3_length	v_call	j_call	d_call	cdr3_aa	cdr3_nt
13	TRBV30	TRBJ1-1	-	CAWKQGRNTEAFF	TGTGCCTGGAAACAGGGTCGGAACACTGAAGCTTTCTTT
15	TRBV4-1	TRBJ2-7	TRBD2	CASSFGLAGTYEQYF	TGCGCCAGCAGCTTCGGACTAGCGGGGACTTACGAGCAGTACTTC
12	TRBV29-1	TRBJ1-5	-	CSAQNDNQPQHF	TGCAGCGCGCAGAACGACAATCAGCCCCAGCATTTT
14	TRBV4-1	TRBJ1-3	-	CASSQVGQRNTIYF	TGCGCCAGCAGCCAAGTGGGCCAGAGAAACACCATATATTTT
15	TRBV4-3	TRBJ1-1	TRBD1	CASSHSKGADTEAFF	TGCGCCAGCAGCCATTCTAAGGGGGCTGACACTGAAGCTTTCTTT
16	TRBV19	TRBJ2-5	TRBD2	CASSKGLAGLQETQYF	TGTGCCAGTAGTAAGGGGTTAGCGGGGCTCCAAGAGACCCAGTACTTC
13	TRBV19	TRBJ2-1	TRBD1	CASSPQDRVWQFF	TGTGCCAGTAGTCCCCAGGACAGGGTCTGGCAGTTCTTC
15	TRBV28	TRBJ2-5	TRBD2	CASRSQGTSVETQYF	TGTGCCAGCAGGTCACAAGGGACTAGCGTCGAGACCCAGTACTTC
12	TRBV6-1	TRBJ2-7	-	CASSEVAYEQYF	TGTGCCAGCAGTGAAGTCGCCTACGAGCAGTACTTC
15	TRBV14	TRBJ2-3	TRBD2	CASSRLSGGTDTQYF	TGTGCCAGCAGCCGGCTTAGCGGGGGCACAGATACGCAGTATTTT